This T cell receptor beta chain is drawn from a study of vaccination effects on CD4 cells after COVID-19. For the study at large: Participants completed two doses of the BNT162b2 or mRNA-1273 vaccine.

As to this clone: Its target is unknown.

Sequencing was performed with immunoSEQ multiplex PCR; in TCRdb, only in-frame clones are kept and a portion is missing. The table has 35,000 to 45,000 clones, around 78% seen once. The CDR3 runs to 16 residues. V was clipped by 3 bases and J by 4 bases; unmatched bases: 10. The germline V gene has CDR1 SGHVS and CDR2 FQNEAQ. In the ViraFEST assay, antigen-specific CD4+ clonotypes were identified by expansion after peptide-pool stimulation. When more than 9 days of culture had elapsed, CD4+ T cells were isolated. None of the vaccinated had previously contracted SARS-CoV-2, and their nucleocapsid antibodies tested negative. Whole-study results and caveats: Late after vaccination, infection- and vaccine-induced clones showed marked clonal contraction.

This receptor was taken from a human donor who received a COVID-19 vaccine. The V gene is TRBV7-8, the J gene TRBJ2-5, with 8 bases fitting TRBD2. Sequenced material: CD4+ T cells from PBMCs cultured with SARS-CoV-2 spike peptides, taken before COVID-19 vaccination. The CDR3 coding sequence is TGTGCCAGCAGCTTTAGTAGCGGGGTAATTCGAGAGACCCAGTACTTC. It yields the protein CASSFSSGVIRETQYF. Drawing the rest from reference TRBV7-8 and TRBJ2-5, the complete variable domain is GAGVSQSPRYKVAKRGQDVALRCDPISGHVSLFWYQQALGQGPEFLTYFQNEAQLDKSGLPSDRFFAERPEGSVSTLKIQRTQQEDSAVYLCASSFSSGVIRETQYFGPGTRLLVL.